These 14 T cell receptor beta chains originate from one sample sequenced in a study of tumor-infiltrating lymphocytes in localized non-small cell lung cancer. Only in-frame clones appear in the TCRdb table, and some are missing; sequencing was by immunoSEQ multiplex PCR. Found here are fewer than 12,000 clones, 63% of them singletons; the top ten hold less than 9.5%. Material: lung tumor tissue. These receptors all come from a human donor with non-small cell lung cancer.

This clone was found a few times. The genes are TRBV5-4 and TRBJ1-6, with TRBD1 as a possible D gene (5 bases). In germline, CDR1 is SGHNT, CDR2 YYREEE (reference sequence). This CDR3 region has 19 residues. V was shortened by 3 bases and J by 0 bases, with 19 bases between the two germline ends. For the CDR3, the DNA is TGTGCCAGCAGCTCCGACAGCCCTATTAGGAGCTCCTATAATTCACCCCTCCACTTT. Translating gives CASSSDSPIRSSYNSPLHF. The whole variable domain, remainder taken from reference TRBV5-4 and TRBJ1-6, is ETGVTQSPTHLIKTRGQQVTLRCSSQSGHNTVSWYQQALGQGPQFIFQYYREEENGRGNFPPRFSGLQFPNYSSELNVNALELDDSALYLCASSSDSPIRSSYNSPLHFGNGTRLTVT.

This clone appeared a few times. This chain connects TRBV30 to TRBJ2-2, with 9 nucleotides matching TRBD2. J was trimmed by 0 bases and V by 3 bases; bases with no gene match: 5. This CDR3 spans 16 amino acids. CDR1 is GTSNPN and CDR2 is SVGIG in the germline V gene (reference sequence). The CDR3: CAWRRGLASNTGELFF. The CDR3 DNA reads TGTGCCTGGAGACGAGGACTAGCGTCGAACACCGGGGAGCTGTTTTTT.

The CDR3 reads CASTEWGLYNSPLHF. In nucleotides, the CDR3 is TGTGCCAGCACCGAATGGGGGCTTTATAATTCACCCCTCCACTTT. The gene calls are TRBV2 and TRBJ1-6, with D maybe TRBD1 (6 bases). In germline, CDR1 is SNHLY, CDR2 FYNNEI. The V gene lost 7 bases and the J gene lost 4 bases, with 14 bases spanning the gap. The CDR3 extends over 15 amino acids.

The chain links TRBV5-4 to TRBJ2-7; D is perhaps TRBD1 (6 bases). V shed 5 bases and J shed 3 bases, with 18 bases lying between them. The CDR3 runs 15 residues. Germline V gene data show CDR1 as SGHNT and CDR2 as YYREEE (reference sequence). CDR3 DNA: TGTGCCAGCAGTTTTGACAGGACCTCGTTCTACGAGCAGTACTTC. As protein: CASSFDRTSFYEQYF.

This sequence joins TRBV2 and TRBJ1-5; no reliable D call. Germline V CDR1 and CDR2: SNHLY, FYNNEI. The length of the CDR3 is 13 residues. The V gene lost 3 bases and the J gene lost 5 bases, with 8 bases spanning the gap. CDR3 amino acids: CASSEYEDQPQHF. CDR3 in DNA: TGTGCCAGCAGTGAGTATGAGGATCAGCCCCAGCATTTT.

This chain joins TRBV7-8 and TRBJ2-5; 10 bases fit TRBD1. V gave up 5 bases and J gave up 7 bases; unmatched junction bases: 13. Germline assignment: CDR1 SGHVS and CDR2 FQNEAQ. CDR3 length equals 16 residues. In DNA, the CDR3 is TGTGCCAGCAGCCCGCGACGACAGGGGGCGGGGGGGACCCAGTACTTC. It codes for CASSPRRQGAGGTQYF.

V usage is TRBV5-4 and J usage is TRBJ2-7; 8 bases match TRBD1. CDR1 and CDR2 (germline): SGHNT, YYREEE (reference sequence). V lost 5 bases to trimming and J lost 5 bases; unmatched junction nucleotides: 9. This CDR3 is 14 amino acids long. The CDR3 DNA follows: TGTGCCAGCAGGATGTGGACAGGGAACGACGAGCAGTACTTC. Its protein product is CASRMWTGNDEQYF.

The J gene is TRBJ1-1, the V gene TRBV6-1; TRBD1 agrees at 7 bases. Losses at the gene ends were 6 bases for V and 7 bases for J; bases not matched to a gene: 8. The V gene's germline CDR1 is MNHNS and CDR2 SASEGT. This CDR3 has 13 amino acids. CDR3 sequence (DNA): TGTGCCAGCAGAACACAGGGGCTTGGTGAAGCTTTCTTT. It is translated as CASRTQGLGEAFF.

V gene TRBV29-1 combines with J gene TRBJ2-1, with 9 bases aligning to TRBD1. The CDR3 spans 12 residues. Germline CDR1 SQVTM, CDR2 ANQGSEA. The junction had 6 bases not matched to a gene; V was cut back by 6 bases and J by 9 bases. This CDR3 is CSVGTGQGEQFF. CDR3 DNA sequence: TGCAGCGTCGGGACAGGGCAGGGTGAGCAGTTCTTC.

In this sample, this clone turned up once. The chain has TRBV9 and TRBJ2-1; TRBD2 matches 7 bases. V dropped 5 bases and J dropped 0; count of bases not matched to a gene: 5. This CDR3 region has 15 residues. Germline CDR1 and CDR2: SGDLS and YYNGEE. The CDR3 here is CASSLAGSSYNEQFF. CDR3 nucleotides: TGTGCCAGCAGTTTAGCGGGCAGCTCCTACAATGAGCAGTTCTTC.

This clone was detected a few times. This chain connects TRBV5-8 to TRBJ2-5, with D unclear. Trimming took off 2 bases at V and 5 bases at J, with 10 bases between the two ends. CDR3 length equals 13 residues. The germline V gene has CDR1 SGHTS and CDR2 YDEGEE. This CDR3 reads CASSFNSRETQYF. The CDR3 DNA reads TGTGCCAGCAGCTTTAATAGCCGGGAGACCCAGTACTTC.

In its sample, this clone ranks as medium-sized. The J gene is TRBJ1-6, the V gene TRBV6-1; weak D call: TRBD1 (5 bases). CDR1 is MNHNS and CDR2 is SASEGT in the germline V gene. The CDR3 runs to 15 residues. V was shortened by 7 bases and J by 2 bases, with 12 bases between the two germline ends. CDR3 loop: CASISGIAYNSPLHF. The CDR3 DNA is TGTGCCAGCATCTCAGGGATCGCCTATAATTCACCCCTCCACTTT.

This chain joins TRBV5-1 and TRBJ1-2; 7 bases match TRBD1. Germline V gene lookup returns CDR1 SGHRS and CDR2 YFSETQ. CDR3 length equals 17 residues. Unmatched junction bases numbered 14, after V lost 2 bases and J lost 4 bases. The CDR3 loop reads CASSLARDSVRGYGYTF. CDR3 in DNA: TGCGCCAGCAGCTTAGCCCGGGACAGCGTACGTGGCTATGGCTACACCTTC.

The rearrangement links TRBV9 to TRBJ1-1, with TRBD1 matching 7 bases. The CDR3 spans 15 residues. Unmatched junction bases numbered 9, after V lost 6 bases and J lost 1 base. Germline V gene data show CDR1 as SGDLS and CDR2 as YYNGEE. The CDR3 DNA reads as TGTGCCAGCAACCGTAGGGGGCTCGGGAACACTGAAGCTTTCTTT. As protein: CASNRRGLGNTEAFF.